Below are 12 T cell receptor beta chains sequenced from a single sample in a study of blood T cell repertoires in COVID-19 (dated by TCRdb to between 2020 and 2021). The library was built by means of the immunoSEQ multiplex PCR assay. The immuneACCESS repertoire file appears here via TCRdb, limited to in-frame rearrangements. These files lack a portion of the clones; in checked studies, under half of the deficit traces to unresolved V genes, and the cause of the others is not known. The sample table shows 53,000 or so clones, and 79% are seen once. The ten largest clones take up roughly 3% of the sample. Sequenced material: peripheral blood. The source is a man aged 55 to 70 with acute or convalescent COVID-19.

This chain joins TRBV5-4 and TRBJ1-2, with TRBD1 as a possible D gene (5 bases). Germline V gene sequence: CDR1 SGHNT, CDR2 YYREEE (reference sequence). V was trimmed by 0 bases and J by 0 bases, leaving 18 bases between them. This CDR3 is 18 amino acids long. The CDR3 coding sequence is TGTGCCAGCAGCTTGGAGCGGGGCCGACGCCTCTCTAACTATGGCTACACCTTC. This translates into CASSLERGRRLSNYGYTF.

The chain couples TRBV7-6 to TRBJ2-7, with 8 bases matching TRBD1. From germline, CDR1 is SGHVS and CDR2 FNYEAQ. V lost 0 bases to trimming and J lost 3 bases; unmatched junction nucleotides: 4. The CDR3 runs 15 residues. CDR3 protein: CASSLAGTGHYEQYF. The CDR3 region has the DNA TGTGCCAGCAGCTTAGCAGGGACAGGCCACTACGAGCAGTACTTC.

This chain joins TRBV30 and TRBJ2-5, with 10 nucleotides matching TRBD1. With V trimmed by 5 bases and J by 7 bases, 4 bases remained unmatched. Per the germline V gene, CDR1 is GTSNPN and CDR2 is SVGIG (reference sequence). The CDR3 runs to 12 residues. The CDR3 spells CAWRTGGGTQYF. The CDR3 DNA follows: TGTGCCTGGCGGACAGGGGGAGGGACCCAGTACTTC.

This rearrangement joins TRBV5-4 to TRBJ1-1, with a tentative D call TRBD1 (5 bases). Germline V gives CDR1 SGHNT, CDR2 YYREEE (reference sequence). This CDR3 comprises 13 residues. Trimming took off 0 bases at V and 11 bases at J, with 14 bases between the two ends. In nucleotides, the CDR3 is TGTGCCAGCAGCTTGGGACAGCCGGAGAGGGCTTTCTTT. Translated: CASSLGQPERAFF.

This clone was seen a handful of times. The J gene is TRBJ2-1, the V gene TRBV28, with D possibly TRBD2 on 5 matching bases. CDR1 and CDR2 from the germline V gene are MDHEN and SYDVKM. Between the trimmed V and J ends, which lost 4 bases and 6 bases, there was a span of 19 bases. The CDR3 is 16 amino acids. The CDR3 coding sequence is TGTGCCAGCAGTTCCCCCGGGAACGAAGAGGCCAATGAGCAGTTCTTC. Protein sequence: CASSSPGNEEANEQFF.

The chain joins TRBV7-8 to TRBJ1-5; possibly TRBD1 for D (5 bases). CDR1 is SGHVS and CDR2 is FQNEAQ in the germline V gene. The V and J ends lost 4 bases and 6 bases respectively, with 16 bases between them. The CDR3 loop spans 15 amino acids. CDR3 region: CASSSRGVAGQPQHF. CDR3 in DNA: TGTGCCAGCAGCTCCCGGGGGGTAGCTGGTCAGCCCCAGCATTTT. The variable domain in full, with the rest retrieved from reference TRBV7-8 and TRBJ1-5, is GAGVSQSPRYKVAKRGQDVALRCDPISGHVSLFWYQQALGQGPEFLTYFQNEAQLDKSGLPSDRFFAERPEGSVSTLKIQRTQQEDSAVYLCASSSRGVAGQPQHFGDGTRLSIL.

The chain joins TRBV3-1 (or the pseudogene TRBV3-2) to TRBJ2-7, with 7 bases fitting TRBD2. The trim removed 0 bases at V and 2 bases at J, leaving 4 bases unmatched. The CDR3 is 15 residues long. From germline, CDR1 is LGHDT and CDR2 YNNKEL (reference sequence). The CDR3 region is CASSQDPAGTYEQYF. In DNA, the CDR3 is TGTGCCAGCAGCCAAGATCCAGCGGGGACCTACGAGCAGTACTTC.

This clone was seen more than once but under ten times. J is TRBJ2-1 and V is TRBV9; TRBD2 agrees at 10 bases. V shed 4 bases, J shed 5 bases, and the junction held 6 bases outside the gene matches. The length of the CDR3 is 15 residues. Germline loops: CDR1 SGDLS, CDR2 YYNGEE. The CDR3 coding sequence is TGTGCCAGCAGCAGTAACGGACTAGCGGACAATGAGCAGTTCTTC. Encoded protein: CASSSNGLADNEQFF.

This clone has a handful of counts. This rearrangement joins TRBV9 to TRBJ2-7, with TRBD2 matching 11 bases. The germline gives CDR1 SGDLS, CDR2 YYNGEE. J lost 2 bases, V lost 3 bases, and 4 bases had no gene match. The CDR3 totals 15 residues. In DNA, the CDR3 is TGTGCCAGCAGCGAGGGGACTAGCGGAACCTACGAGCAGTACTTC. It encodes CASSEGTSGTYEQYF.

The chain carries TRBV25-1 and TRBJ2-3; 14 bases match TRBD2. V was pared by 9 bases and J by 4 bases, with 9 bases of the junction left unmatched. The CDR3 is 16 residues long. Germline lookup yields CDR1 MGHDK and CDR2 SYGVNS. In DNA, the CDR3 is TGTGCCAGGACTAGCGGGAGGGCCCCGGCCCCAGATACGCAGTATTTT. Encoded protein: CARTSGRAPAPDTQYF.

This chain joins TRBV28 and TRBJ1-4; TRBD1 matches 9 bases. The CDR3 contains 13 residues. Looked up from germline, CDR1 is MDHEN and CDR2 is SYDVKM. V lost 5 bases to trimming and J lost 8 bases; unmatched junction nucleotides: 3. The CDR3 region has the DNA TGTGCCAGCAGTACAGGACAGGGGGAAAAACTGTTTTTT. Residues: CASSTGQGEKLFF.

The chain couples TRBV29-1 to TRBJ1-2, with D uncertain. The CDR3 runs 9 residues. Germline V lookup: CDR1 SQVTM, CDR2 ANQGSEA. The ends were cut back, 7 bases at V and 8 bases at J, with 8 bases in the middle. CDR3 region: CSAGGGYTF. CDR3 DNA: TGCAGCGCAGGAGGAGGCTACACCTTC.